The following is a T cell receptor (beta chain) sequence with its context. This sample stems from a study of blood T cell repertoires in COVID-19. For the study at large: From the United States, Italy and Spain came samples of acute and convalescent COVID-19. Nucleic acid was either cDNA or gDNA, and it came from T cells, B-cell-depleted T cells, or PBMCs.

Germline V gives CDR1 SGHTA, CDR2 FQGNSA. This CDR3 has 16 amino acids. Between the trimmed V and J ends, which lost 1 base and 6 bases, there was a span of 13 bases. Source study methods: Using reference gene primer amplification, nucleated cell counts were estimated. Method: immunoSEQ multiplex PCR; TCRdb's copy keeps in-frame clones and lacks some. The V and J calls and clone size were taken over from that table, and D and trimming were inferred from the DNA. The sample shows a few hundred thousand clones, around 87% of them seen only once. The rearrangement links TRBV7-2 to TRBJ1-6; D remains unclear. Source material: peripheral blood. The sequence came from a woman aged 45-59 years with active or convalescent COVID-19. This chain's CDR3 is CASSLGVRVFNSPLHF. For the CDR3, the DNA is TGTGCCAGCAGCTTAGGTGTCCGGGTTTTTAATTCACCCCTCCACTTT. Filled out from reference TRBV7-2 and TRBJ1-6, the complete variable domain reads GAGVSQSPSNKVTEKGKDVELRCDPISGHTALYWYRQSLGQGLEFLIYFQGNSAPDKSGLPSDRFSAERTGGSVSTLTIQRTQQEDSAVYLCASSLGVRVFNSPLHFGNGTRLTVT.